This T cell receptor (beta chain) was found in a study of long-term antiretroviral therapy in people with HIV. At survey level, the immunoSEQ assay was run in its v3.0 version. The protocol was immunoSEQ multiplex PCR, while the TCRdb copy is restricted to in-frame clones and leaves out a portion. The sample holds some 10,000 clones, roughly four fifths seen once. V shed 0 bases, J shed 2 bases, and the junction held 4 bases outside the gene matches. There are 15 residues in the CDR3. The germline CDR1 and CDR2 sequences are MNHEY and SMNVEV (reference sequence). The chain joins TRBV27 to TRBJ2-7; 7 positions agree with TRBD2. This receptor was identified in a man aged 35 to 55 with HIV. The specimen was unsorted PBMCs, collected 0.7 years after starting antiretroviral therapy. The CDR3: CASSLSAGGTYEQYF. CDR3 nucleotides: TGTGCCAGCAGTTTATCGGCCGGGGGGACCTACGAGCAGTACTTC.